These 21 T cell receptor beta chains came from one sample sequenced in a study of T cells after yellow fever vaccination. A single record per CDR3 protein comes from TCRdb applying MiXCR to the 5' RACE reads. Of 500,000 to 650,000 distinct CDR3 sequences listed, roughly an eighth are singletons. Material: PBMCs, obtained on the day of the yellow fever booster vaccination. These TCRs come from a man aged 30-40 years who received the YFV17D yellow fever vaccine.

This clonotype showed up just once. The rearrangement uses TRBV4-3 and TRBJ2-4, with D unclear. Deletions cut 1 base from V and 8 bases from J, with 18 bases between. From germline, CDR1 is LGHNA and CDR2 YSLEER. CDR3 length: 16 amino acids. The CDR3 spells CASSQVRGHSGYIQYF. The CDR3 DNA reads as TGCGCCAGCAGCCAAGTCCGCGGCCACTCCGGGTACATTCAGTACTTC.

The table lists this clonotype with a few counts. The chain employs TRBV5-1 and TRBJ2-7, with a possible D match to TRBD1 (5 bases). V was pared by 0 bases and J by 1 base, with 17 bases between. Germline CDR1 reads SGHRS; CDR2 reads YFSETQ. The CDR3 loop spans 17 amino acids. The CDR3 nucleotides are TGCGCCAGCAGCTTGGGCCCTAGTAGCAGGGTTTCCTACGAGCAGTACTTC. Translation: CASSLGPSSRVSYEQYF. Supplemented by reference TRBV5-1 and TRBJ2-7, the full variable domain reads KAGVTQTPRYLIKTRGQQVTLSCSPISGHRSVSWYQQTPGQGLQFLFEYFSETQRNKGNFPGRFSGRQFSNSRSEMNVSTLELGDSALYLCASSLGPSSRVSYEQYFGPGTRLTVT.

This clonotype was recorded a few times. V and J are TRBV7-9 and TRBJ1-1, with D uncertain. CDR1 is SEHNR and CDR2 is FQNEAQ in the germline V gene (reference sequence). Trimming left V 2 bases short and J 5 bases short, with 9 bases between. The CDR3 loop spans 13 amino acids. CDR3 in amino acids: CASSLSSDTEAFF. CDR3 DNA: TGTGCCAGCAGCTTAAGTTCAGATACTGAAGCTTTCTTT.

This clonotype was detected only a few times. The gene calls are TRBV20-1 and TRBJ2-1; a weak D match, TRBD2 (5 bases). This CDR3 is built from 12 residues. The germline V gene has CDR1 DFQATT and CDR2 SNEGSKA (reference sequence). Trimming pared 7 bases from V and 7 bases from J, leaving 14 bases between. CDR3 sequence (DNA): TGCAGTGGGAAGCGGTCGGGGAATGAGCAGTTCTTC. This sequence encodes CSGKRSGNEQFF.

The chain combines TRBV28 with TRBJ1-2; 7 bases are a match to TRBD1. V was pared by 5 bases and J by 6 bases, with 12 bases of the junction left unmatched. The CDR3 covers 15 residues. Germline V lookup: CDR1 MDHEN, CDR2 SYDVKM. The CDR3 sequence is CASSPGTAVVDGYTF. CDR3 DNA sequence: TGTGCCAGCAGTCCCGGGACAGCCGTAGTCGATGGCTACACCTTC.

The genes are TRBV6-5 and TRBJ2-6; D not certain. The CDR3 loop spans 16 amino acids. CDR1 and CDR2 from the germline V gene are MNHEY and SVGAGI. Trimming took off 0 bases at V and 4 bases at J, with 10 bases between the two ends. CDR3 DNA sequence: TGTGCCAGCAGTTACTCCTCGGGTACCGGGGCCAACGTCCTGACTTTC. Protein sequence: CASSYSSGTGANVLTF.

The rearrangement uses TRBV27 and TRBJ2-5, with 11 bases aligning to TRBD1. The CDR3 has 16 residues. Per germline, CDR1 MNHEY and CDR2 SMNVEV (reference sequence). V lost 3 bases, J lost 4 bases, and 7 bases stayed unmatched. The CDR3 reads CASSFRAGTGGETQYF. As DNA, the CDR3 is TGTGCCAGCAGTTTTAGGGCCGGGACAGGGGGAGAGACCCAGTACTTC.

V gene TRBV9 combines with J gene TRBJ2-2; TRBD2 is a possible D gene (5 bases). This CDR3 contains 15 residues. V was cut by 1 base and J by 1 base, with 8 bases left in between. CDR1 is SGDLS and CDR2 is YYNGEE in the germline V gene. The CDR3 loop is CASSVQRVNTGELFF. CDR3 in DNA: TGTGCCAGCAGCGTACAGAGGGTGAACACCGGGGAGCTGTTTTTT. Looking up the rest from reference TRBV9 and TRBJ2-2 gives the full variable domain: DSGVTQTPKHLITATGQRVTLRCSPRSGDLSVYWYQQSLDQGLQFLIQYYNGEERAKGNILERFSAQQFPDLHSELNLSSLELGDSALYFCASSVQRVNTGELFFGEGSRLTVL.

This clonotype was recorded only once. The rearrangement joins TRBV7-6 to TRBJ2-3; D is possibly TRBD1 (6 bases). From germline, CDR1 is SGHVS and CDR2 FNYEAQ. V gave up 8 bases and J gave up 6 bases, with 12 bases separating them. This CDR3 is 12 amino acids long. The CDR3: CASASGVDTQYF. DNA for the CDR3: TGTGCCAGCGCATCAGGGGTGGATACGCAGTATTTT.

The chain joins TRBV11-2 to TRBJ2-6; D not resolved. V was clipped by 5 bases and J by 2 bases, with 22 bases between them. CDR1 is SGHAT, CDR2 FQNNGV, per germline. CDR3 length equals 19 residues. CDR3 DNA: TGTGCCAGCAGCCCTCCCCCTTCGCCAGGCCCGGCTGGGGCCAACGTCCTGACTTTC. Amino acid sequence: CASSPPPSPGPAGANVLTF.

The chain carries TRBV11-2 and TRBJ2-1; no clear D gene. V lost 4 bases to trimming and J lost 3 bases, with 16 bases between them. The length of the CDR3 is 16 residues. CDR1 and CDR2 from the germline V gene are SGHAT and FQNNGV. As DNA, the CDR3 is TGTGCCAGCAGCTACGCCGGACGACTCTTCTACAATGAGCAGTTCTTC. It yields the protein CASSYAGRLFYNEQFF.

This chain links TRBV11-2 with TRBJ2-2, with 9 bases fitting TRBD1. The CDR3 spans 18 residues. The germline V gene has CDR1 SGHAT and CDR2 FQNNGV. Germline trimming cut 3 bases from V and 5 bases from J; bases unmatched to any gene: 13. CDR3: CASSLTSYRGQFTGELFF. CDR3 nucleotides: TGTGCCAGCAGCTTGACCTCCTACAGGGGGCAATTTACCGGGGAGCTGTTTTTT.

This clonotype turned up a few times. CDR3: CASSRVPNTGELFF. The CDR3 region has the DNA TGTGCCAGCAGTCGCGTTCCGAACACCGGGGAGCTGTTTTTT. The rearrangement uses TRBV6-2 or TRBV6-3 and TRBJ2-2; D remains ambiguous. Trimming removed 5 bases at V and 0 bases at J, with 7 bases between. The CDR3 runs 14 residues. CDR1 is MNHEY and CDR2 is SVGEGT in the germline V gene.

There are a few counts of this clonotype. The rearrangement links TRBV10-3 to TRBJ2-7; 10 bases agree with TRBD2. Germline CDR1 and CDR2: ENHRY and SYGVKD. The trim removed 6 bases at V and 5 bases at J, leaving 7 bases unmatched. This CDR3 region has 14 residues. This CDR3 reads CAIRSAGGLHEQYF. CDR3 in DNA: TGTGCCATCAGATCAGCGGGAGGGCTGCACGAGCAGTACTTC.

This clonotype was seen more than once but under ten times. The chain combines TRBV10-3 with TRBJ2-1, with 10 bases lining up with TRBD1. The germline gives CDR1 ENHRY, CDR2 SYGVKD. The CDR3 is made up of 14 amino acids. J gave up 6 bases and V 6 bases, and 5 bases lay outside the gene matches. CDR3 DNA sequence: TGTGCCATCAGCGGACAGGGGGGGTCCAATGAGCAGTTCTTC. Its translation is CAISGQGGSNEQFF.

This clonotype was counted many times. V is TRBV20-1 and J is TRBJ2-7, with a possible D match to TRBD2 (5 bases). CDR1 and CDR2 from the germline V gene are DFQATT and SNEGSKA (reference sequence). The CDR3 consists of 13 residues. Trimming took off 5 bases at V and 4 bases at J, with 15 bases between the two ends. The CDR3 nucleotides are TGCAGTGCTCCTCGAACGGGGTTATACGAGCAGTACTTC. This gives the protein CSAPRTGLYEQYF.

The genes are TRBV20-1 and TRBJ2-3, with TRBD2 matching over 9 bases. Trimming at V came to 0 bases and at J to 1 base, leaving 8 bases not matched to a gene. The germline V gene encodes CDR1 DFQATT and CDR2 SNEGSKA (reference sequence). The CDR3 is 17 residues long. The CDR3 bases are TGCAGTGCTAGAGACCCTAGCGGCGGGGGGGGCACAGATACGCAGTATTTT. This gives the protein CSARDPSGGGGTDTQYF.

This chain connects TRBV20-1 to TRBJ1-5; the D is unclear. From germline, CDR1 is DFQATT and CDR2 SNEGSKA (reference sequence). The CDR3 runs to 12 residues. Trimming removed 1 base from V and 9 bases from J, with 10 bases in between. The chain's CDR3 is CSARGLAGPQHF. Written as DNA, the CDR3 is TGCAGTGCTAGAGGTCTAGCGGGGCCCCAGCATTTT.

The rearrangement links TRBV12-3 or TRBV12-4 to TRBJ1-1; 7 bases map to TRBD1. The junction had 11 bases not matched to a gene; V was cut back by 6 bases and J by 1 base. The CDR3 sequence is 16 residues long. In nucleotides, the CDR3 is TGTGCCAGCAGCCGGCCAGGGGGGGCAAGGAACACTGAAGCTTTCTTT. This translates into CASSRPGGARNTEAFF.

V and J are TRBV20-1 and TRBJ2-1; 10 bases agree with TRBD2. V lost 6 bases to trimming and J lost 4 bases; unmatched junction nucleotides: 9. The CDR3 contains 15 residues. Germline V gene data show CDR1 as DFQATT and CDR2 as SNEGSKA (reference sequence). In DNA, the CDR3 is TGCAGTGCGGATTCCGGGACTAGCGTTTACAATGAGCAGTTCTTC. Translating it yields CSADSGTSVYNEQFF.

The chain recombines TRBV5-1 with TRBJ2-7; 7 bases are shared with TRBD2. The V gene end was trimmed by 7 bases and the J gene end by 1 base; junction bases not matched to a gene: 5. Germline V gene data show CDR1 as SGHRS and CDR2 as YFSETQ. The CDR3 length is 13 residues. The CDR3 region is CASAGEGSYEQYF. CDR3 bases: TGCGCCAGCGCGGGGGAGGGGTCCTACGAGCAGTACTTC.